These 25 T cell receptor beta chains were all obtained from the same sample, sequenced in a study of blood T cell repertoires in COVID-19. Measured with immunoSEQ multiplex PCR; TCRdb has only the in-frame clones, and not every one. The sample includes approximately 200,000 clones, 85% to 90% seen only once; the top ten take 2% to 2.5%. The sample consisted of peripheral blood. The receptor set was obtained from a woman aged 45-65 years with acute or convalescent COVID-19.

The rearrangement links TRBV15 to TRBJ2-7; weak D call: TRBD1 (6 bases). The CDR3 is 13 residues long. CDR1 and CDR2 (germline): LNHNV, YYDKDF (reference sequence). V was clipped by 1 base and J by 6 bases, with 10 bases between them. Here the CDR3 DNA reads TGTGCCACCAGCAGAGTGACAGGTGGCGAGCAGTACTTC. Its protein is CATSRVTGGEQYF. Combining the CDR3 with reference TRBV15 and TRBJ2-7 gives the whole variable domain DAMVIQNPRYQVTQFGKPVTLSCSQTLNHNVMYWYQQKSSQAPKLLFHYYDKDFNNEADTPDNFQSRRPNTSFCFLDIRSPGLGDTAMYLCATSRVTGGEQYFGPGTRLTVT.

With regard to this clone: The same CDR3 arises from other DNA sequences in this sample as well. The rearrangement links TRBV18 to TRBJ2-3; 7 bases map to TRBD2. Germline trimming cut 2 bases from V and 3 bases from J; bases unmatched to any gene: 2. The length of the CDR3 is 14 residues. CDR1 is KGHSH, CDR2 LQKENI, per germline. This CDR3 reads CASSPLGGTDTQYF. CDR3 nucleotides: TGTGCCAGCTCACCATTGGGAGGGACAGATACGCAGTATTTT.

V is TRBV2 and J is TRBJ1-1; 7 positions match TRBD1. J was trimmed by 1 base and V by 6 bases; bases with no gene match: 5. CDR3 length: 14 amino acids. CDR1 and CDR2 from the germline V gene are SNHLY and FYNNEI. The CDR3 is CASSWDSRNTEAFF. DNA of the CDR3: TGTGCCAGCAGCTGGGACAGCAGGAACACTGAAGCTTTCTTT.

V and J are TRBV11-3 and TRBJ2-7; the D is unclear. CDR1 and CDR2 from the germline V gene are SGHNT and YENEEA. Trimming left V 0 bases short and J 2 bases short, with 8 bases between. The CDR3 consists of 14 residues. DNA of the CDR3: TGTGCCAGCAGCTTAGATGGCCTCACCTACGAGCAGTACTTC. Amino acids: CASSLDGLTYEQYF.

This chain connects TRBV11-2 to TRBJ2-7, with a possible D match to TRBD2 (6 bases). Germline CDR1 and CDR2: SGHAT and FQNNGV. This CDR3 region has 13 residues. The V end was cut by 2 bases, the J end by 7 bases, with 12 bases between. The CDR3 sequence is CASSLSWAGEQYF. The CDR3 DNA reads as TGTGCCAGCAGCTTAAGCTGGGCGGGGGAGCAGTACTTC.

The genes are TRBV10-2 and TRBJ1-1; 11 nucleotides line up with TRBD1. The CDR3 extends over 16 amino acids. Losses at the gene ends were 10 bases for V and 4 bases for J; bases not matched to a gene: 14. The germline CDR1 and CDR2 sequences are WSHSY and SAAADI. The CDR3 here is CATTGRTGGIGTEAFF. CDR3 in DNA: TGCGCCACCACCGGCAGGACAGGGGGCATTGGCACTGAAGCTTTCTTT.

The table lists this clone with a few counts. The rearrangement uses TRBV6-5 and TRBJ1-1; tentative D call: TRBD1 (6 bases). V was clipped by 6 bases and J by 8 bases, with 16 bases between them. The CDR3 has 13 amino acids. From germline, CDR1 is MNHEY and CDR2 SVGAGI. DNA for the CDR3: TGTGCCAGCAGCCACAGCGAAAGGGGGGAAGCTTTCTTT. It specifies CASSHSERGEAFF.

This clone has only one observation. Written as DNA, the CDR3 is TGTGCCAGCAGCCCCGACAGACAAGAGACCCAGTACTTC. Its translation is CASSPDRQETQYF. This sequence joins TRBV7-2 and TRBJ2-5; D might be TRBD1 (5 bases). This CDR3 is built from 13 residues. V was pared by 5 bases and J by 2 bases, with 9 bases between. Germline-derived CDR1 and CDR2 are SGHTA and FQGNSA.

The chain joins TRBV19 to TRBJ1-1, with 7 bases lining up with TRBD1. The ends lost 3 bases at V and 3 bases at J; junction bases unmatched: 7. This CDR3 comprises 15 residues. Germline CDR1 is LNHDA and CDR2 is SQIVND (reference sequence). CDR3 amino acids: CASSIRRRGDTEAFF. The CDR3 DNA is TGTGCCAGTAGTATTCGTCGCAGGGGGGACACTGAAGCTTTCTTT.

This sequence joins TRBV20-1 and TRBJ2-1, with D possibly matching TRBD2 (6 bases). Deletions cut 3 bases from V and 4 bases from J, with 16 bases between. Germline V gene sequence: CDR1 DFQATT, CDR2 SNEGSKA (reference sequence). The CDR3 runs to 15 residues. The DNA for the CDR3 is TGCAGTGCTAGTGTTAGCGGAACCGATTACAATGAGCAGTTCTTC. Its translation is CSASVSGTDYNEQFF.

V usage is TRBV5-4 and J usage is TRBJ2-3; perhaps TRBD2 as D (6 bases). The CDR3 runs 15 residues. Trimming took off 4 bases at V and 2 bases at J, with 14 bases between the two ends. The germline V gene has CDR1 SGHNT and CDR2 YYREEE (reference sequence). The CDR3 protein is CASSTLADITDTQYF. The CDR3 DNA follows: TGTGCCAGCAGCACCTTAGCGGATATCACAGATACGCAGTATTTT. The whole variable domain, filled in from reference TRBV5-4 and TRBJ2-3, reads ETGVTQSPTHLIKTRGQQVTLRCSSQSGHNTVSWYQQALGQGPQFIFQYYREEENGRGNFPPRFSGLQFPNYSSELNVNALELDDSALYLCASSTLADITDTQYFGPGTRLTVL.

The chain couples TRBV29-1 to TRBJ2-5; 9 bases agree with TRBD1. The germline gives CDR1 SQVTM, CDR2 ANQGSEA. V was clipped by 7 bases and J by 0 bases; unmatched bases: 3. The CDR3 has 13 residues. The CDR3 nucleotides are TGCAGCGAGGGGGACAGGGACCAAGAGACCCAGTACTTC. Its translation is CSEGDRDQETQYF.

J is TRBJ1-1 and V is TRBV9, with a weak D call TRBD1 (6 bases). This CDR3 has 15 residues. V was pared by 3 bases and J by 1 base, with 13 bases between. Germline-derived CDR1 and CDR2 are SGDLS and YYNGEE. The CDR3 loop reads CASSATRQENTEAFF. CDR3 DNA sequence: TGTGCCAGCAGCGCAACCCGACAGGAGAACACTGAAGCTTTCTTT.

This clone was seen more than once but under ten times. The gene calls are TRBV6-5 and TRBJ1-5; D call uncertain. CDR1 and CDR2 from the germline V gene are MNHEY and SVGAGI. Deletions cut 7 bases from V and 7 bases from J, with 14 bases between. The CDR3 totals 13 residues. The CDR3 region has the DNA TGTGCCAGCAATCAGTCCCCAACCCAGCCCCAGCATTTT. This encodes CASNQSPTQPQHF.

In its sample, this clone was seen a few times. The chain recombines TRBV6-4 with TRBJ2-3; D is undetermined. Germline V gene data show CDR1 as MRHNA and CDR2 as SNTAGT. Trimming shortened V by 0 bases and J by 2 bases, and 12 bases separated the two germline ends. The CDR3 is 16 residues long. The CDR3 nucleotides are TGTGCCAGCAGTGACTCAGCCGGTACTACCACAGATACGCAGTATTTT. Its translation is CASSDSAGTTTDTQYF.

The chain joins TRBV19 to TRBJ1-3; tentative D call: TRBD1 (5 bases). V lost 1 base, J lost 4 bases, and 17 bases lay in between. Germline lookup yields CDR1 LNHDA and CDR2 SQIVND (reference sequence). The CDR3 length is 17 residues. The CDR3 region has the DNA TGTGCCAGTAGTATAGTCAGGGTCCCCAATAGCGGAAACACCATATATTTT. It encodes CASSIVRVPNSGNTIYF.

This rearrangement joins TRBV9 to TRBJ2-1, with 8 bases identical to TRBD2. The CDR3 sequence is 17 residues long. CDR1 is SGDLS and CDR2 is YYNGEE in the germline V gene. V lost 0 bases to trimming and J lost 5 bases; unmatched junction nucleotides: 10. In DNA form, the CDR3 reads TGTGCCAGCAGCGTAGGCTTCCTGAGCGGGAGACACAATGAGCAGTTCTTC. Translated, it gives CASSVGFLSGRHNEQFF.

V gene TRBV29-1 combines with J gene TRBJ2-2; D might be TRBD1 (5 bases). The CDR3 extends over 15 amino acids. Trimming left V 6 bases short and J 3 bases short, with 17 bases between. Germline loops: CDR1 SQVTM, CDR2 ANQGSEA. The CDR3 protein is CSVGEPPVYTGELFF. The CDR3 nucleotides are TGCAGCGTAGGGGAACCTCCGGTGTACACCGGGGAGCTGTTTTTT.

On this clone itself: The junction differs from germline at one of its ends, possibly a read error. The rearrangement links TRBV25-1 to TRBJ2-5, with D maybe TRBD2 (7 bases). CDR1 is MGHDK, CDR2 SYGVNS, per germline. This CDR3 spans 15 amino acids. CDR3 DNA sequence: TGTGCCAGCCCTGGGTCGGGGGGCCCGGGAGAGGCCCAGTACTTC. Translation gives CASPGSGGPGEAQYF.

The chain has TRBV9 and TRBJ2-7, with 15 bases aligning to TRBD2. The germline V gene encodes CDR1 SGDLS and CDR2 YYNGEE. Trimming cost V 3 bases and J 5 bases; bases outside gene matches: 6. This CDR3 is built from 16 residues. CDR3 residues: CASSGTSGGAANEQYF. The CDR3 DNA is TGTGCCAGCAGCGGGACTAGCGGGGGGGCCGCGAACGAGCAGTACTTC.

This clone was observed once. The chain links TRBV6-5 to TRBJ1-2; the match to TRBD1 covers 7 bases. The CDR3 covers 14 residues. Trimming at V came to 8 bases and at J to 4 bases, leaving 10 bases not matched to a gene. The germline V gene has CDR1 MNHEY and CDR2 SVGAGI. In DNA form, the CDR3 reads TGTGCCAGCGGGCAGGGGGTCAAGGTCTATGGCTACACCTTC. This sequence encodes CASGQGVKVYGYTF.

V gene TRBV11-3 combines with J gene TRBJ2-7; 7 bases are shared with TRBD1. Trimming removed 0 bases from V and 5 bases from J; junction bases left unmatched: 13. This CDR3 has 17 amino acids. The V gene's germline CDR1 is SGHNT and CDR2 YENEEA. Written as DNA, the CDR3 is TGTGCCAGCAGCTTAGACCCGAATCCCAGGGGGTTCCACGAGCAGTACTTC. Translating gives CASSLDPNPRGFHEQYF.

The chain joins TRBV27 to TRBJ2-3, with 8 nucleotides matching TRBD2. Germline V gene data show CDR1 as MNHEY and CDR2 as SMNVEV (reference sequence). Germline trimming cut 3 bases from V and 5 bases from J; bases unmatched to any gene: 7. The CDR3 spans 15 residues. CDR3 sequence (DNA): TGTGCCAGCAGTTTTACCGGGGGGGCTATAGATACGCAGTATTTT. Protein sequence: CASSFTGGAIDTQYF.

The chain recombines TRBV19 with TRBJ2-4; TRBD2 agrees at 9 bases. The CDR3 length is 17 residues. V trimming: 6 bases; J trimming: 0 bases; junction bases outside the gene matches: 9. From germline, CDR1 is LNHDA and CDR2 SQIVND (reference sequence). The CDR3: CASRGSGGLIAKNIQYF. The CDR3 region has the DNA TGTGCCAGTAGAGGTAGCGGGGGCTTAATAGCCAAAAACATTCAGTACTTC.

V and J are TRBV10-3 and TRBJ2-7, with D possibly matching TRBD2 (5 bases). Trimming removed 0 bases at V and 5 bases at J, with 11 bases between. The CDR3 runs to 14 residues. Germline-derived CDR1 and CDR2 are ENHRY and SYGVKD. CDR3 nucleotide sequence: TGTGCCATCAGTGAGTCCCCCGACTATGACGAGCAGTACTTC. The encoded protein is CAISESPDYDEQYF.